A selection of T cell receptor beta chains follows, all from one sample in a study of T cell responses to AZD1222 COVID-19 vaccine. TCRdb keeps only in-frame clones here, not all; method: immunoSEQ multiplex PCR. Of 150,000 to 200,000 clones listed, approximately 93% are singletons. The material sequenced was peripheral blood, taken on day 0 of AZD1222 vaccination. The receptor set was obtained from an adult in good health. CDR3s include the opening cysteine and the closing phenylalanine or tryptophan. A D gene is named only where the DNA matches it firmly. Not all rows give a size; the values are once, few, many and, for expanded clones, a class.

abundance	j_gene	d_gene	v_gene	CDR3aa	CDR3nt
-	TRBJ1-1	-	TRBV27	CASSLSSKNTEAFF	TGTGCCAGCAGTTTAAGTAGCAAGAACACTGAAGCTTTCTTT
-	TRBJ1-1	-	TRBV6-1	CASSEVFFRESGAFF	TGTGCCAGCAGTGAAGTCTTCTTCAGGGAGAGTGGAGCTTTCTTT
once	TRBJ2-7	-	TRBV10-3	CAISSHGGLYEQYF	TGTGCCATCAGTTCTCACGGGGGCCTCTACGAGCAGTACTTC
-	TRBJ2-1	TRBD1	TRBV19	CASSIEPGGYNEQFF	TGTGCCAGTAGTATTGAGCCAGGGGGCTACAATGAGCAGTTCTTC
-	TRBJ2-3	-	TRBV5-6	CASSRGDTQYF	TGTGCCAGCAGCCGGGGGGATACGCAGTATTTT
-	TRBJ1-6	TRBD1	TRBV4-1	CASSQERGQGRVSLHF	TGCGCCAGCAGCCAAGAACGGGGACAGGGGAGGGTATCCCTCCACTTT
-	TRBJ1-2	-	TRBV19	CASSPQDTQAGGYTF	TGTGCCAGTAGTCCCCAGGACACTCAGGCGGGTGGCTACACCTTC
-	TRBJ2-3	TRBD2	TRBV7-8	CASRRTSGGVADTQYF	TGTGCCAGCAGACGGACTAGCGGGGGGGTGGCAGATACGCAGTATTTT
few	TRBJ2-7	-	TRBV9	CASSPRGAHEQYF	TGTGCCAGCAGCCCTCGGGGGGCGCACGAGCAGTACTTC
many	TRBJ1-4	TRBD1	TRBV5-1	CASSLFGTGIATNEKLFF	TGCGCCAGCAGCCTCTTTGGGACAGGGATCGCGACTAATGAAAAACTGTTTTTT
-	TRBJ1-6	TRBD1	TRBV4-2	CASSQETGVGNSPLHF	TGTGCCAGCAGCCAAGAGACAGGGGTCGGGAATTCACCCCTCCACTTT
-	TRBJ2-1	TRBD2	TRBV6-5	CAIRVGGGTYNEQFF	TGTGCCATCAGGGTCGGCGGGGGAACCTACAATGAGCAGTTCTTC
-	TRBJ2-3	TRBD1	TRBV10-2	CATNPGQGVTDTQYF	TGCGCCACCAACCCGGGACAGGGGGTAACAGATACGCAGTATTTT
-	TRBJ1-2	TRBD1	TRBV5-1	CASSSGGGQHGYTF	TGCGCCAGCAGCTCCGGGGGGGGACAGCATGGCTACACCTTC
-	TRBJ2-7	-	TRBV12-3/TRBV12-4	CASSFGYEQYF	TGTGCCAGCAGTTTCGGGTACGAGCAGTACTTC
-	TRBJ2-5	-	TRBV5-1	CASSYRDQETQYF	TGCGCCAGCAGCTACAGGGACCAAGAGACCCAGTACTTC
-	TRBJ1-2	-	TRBV27	CATRTAYGYTF	TGTGCCACGCGGACTGCCTATGGCTACACCTTC
few	TRBJ1-6	-	TRBV14	CASSQDRGRINSPLHF	TGTGCCAGCAGCCAAGACAGGGGTCGCATTAATTCACCCCTCCACTTT
-	TRBJ2-7	-	TRBV7-2	CASSTGRVYEQYF	TGTGCCAGCAGTACTGGACGGGTCTACGAGCAGTACTTC
-	TRBJ1-2	-	TRBV5-5	CASSLGGQNYGYTF	TGTGCCAGCAGCTTGGGTGGTCAGAACTATGGCTACACCTTC
-	TRBJ2-3	-	TRBV7-8	CASSLVRIGGTDTQYF	TGTGCCAGCAGCTTAGTGCGGATAGGTGGCACAGATACGCAGTATTTT
-	TRBJ1-6	TRBD1	TRBV5-4	CASSPRQGQNSPLHF	TGTGCCAGCAGCCCTAGACAGGGGCAAAATTCACCCCTCCACTTT
-	TRBJ2-1	-	TRBV29-1	CSVEERRSYNEQFF	TGCAGCGTTGAAGAGAGACGCTCCTACAATGAGCAGTTCTTC
-	TRBJ1-5	-	TRBV28	CASSFLTPWSNQPQHF	TGTGCCAGCAGTTTCTTAACACCTTGGAGCAATCAGCCCCAGCATTTT
-	TRBJ1-5	-	TRBV5-1	CASSLDGGRGNQPQHF	TGCGCCAGCAGCTTGGACGGGGGAAGGGGCAATCAGCCCCAGCATTTT
-	TRBJ1-5	-	TRBV30	CAWSAGRNQPQHF	TGTGCCTGGAGTGCAGGTCGCAATCAGCCCCAGCATTTT
-	TRBJ1-6	-	TRBV30	CAWSVAGQIYNSPLHF	TGTGCCTGGAGTGTGGCAGGGCAAATCTATAATTCACCCCTCCACTTT
-	TRBJ1-5	-	TRBV12-3/TRBV12-4	CASSLQGNQPQHF	TGTGCCAGCAGTTTACAGGGGAATCAGCCCCAGCATTTT
-	TRBJ1-1	TRBD1	TRBV7-2	CASSIGTGGLEAFF	TGTGCCAGCAGCATCGGGACAGGGGGTCTTGAAGCTTTCTTT
-	TRBJ2-3	-	TRBV20-1	CSASQAATESTDTQYF	TGCAGTGCTAGTCAGGCCGCGACAGAAAGCACAGATACGCAGTATTTT
-	TRBJ2-7	-	TRBV6-2/TRBV6-3	CASSGAPYEQYF	TGTGCCAGCAGTGGGGCACCCTACGAGCAGTACTTC
-	TRBJ1-1	-	TRBV28	CASSPPRQAHTEAFF	TGTGCCAGCAGTCCACCGAGGCAGGCCCACACTGAAGCTTTCTTT
-	TRBJ2-5	TRBD1	TRBV4-1	CASRQGGRETQYF	TGCGCCAGCAGACAGGGGGGTCGGGAGACCCAGTACTTC
-	TRBJ1-6	-	TRBV2	CASSEGGTKRNSPLHF	TGTGCCAGCAGTGAAGGCGGAACGAAACGCAATTCACCCCTCCACTTT
-	TRBJ1-1	-	TRBV7-2	CASSLMGGAFF	TGTGCCAGCAGCTTAATGGGGGGAGCTTTCTTT
-	TRBJ2-1	TRBD2	TRBV19	CASRGLAGGSSYNEQFF	TGTGCCAGTAGGGGACTAGCGGGGGGGAGCTCCTACAATGAGCAGTTCTTC
-	TRBJ1-2	-	TRBV20-1	CGRRAGYGYTF	TGCGGGAGGCGGGCTGGCTATGGCTACACCTTC
-	TRBJ1-2	-	TRBV19	CASQTGNYGYTF	TGTGCCAGTCAAACAGGGAACTATGGCTACACCTTC
once	TRBJ1-2	TRBD1	TRBV2	CASSSSSTGQGGYTF	TGTGCCAGCAGTTCATCTTCGACAGGGCAAGGTGGCTACACCTTC
-	TRBJ2-3	TRBD2	TRBV4-1	CASSQEKRGLYTQYF	TGCGCCAGCAGCCAAGAAAAGCGGGGGTTGTATACGCAGTATTTT
-	TRBJ1-2	TRBD1	TRBV12-5	CASGLALGGRHGYTF	TGTGCTAGTGGTTTGGCATTAGGGGGCAGGCATGGCTACACCTTC
-	TRBJ1-2	TRBD1	TRBV5-6	CASSWGQGDDYGYTF	TGTGCCAGCAGCTGGGGACAGGGGGATGACTATGGCTACACCTTC
-	TRBJ2-7	-	TRBV28	CASSFVFAVYEQYF	TGTGCCAGCAGTTTCGTTTTCGCAGTCTACGAGCAGTACTTC
-	TRBJ2-1	-	TRBV27	CASSSSGSSYNEQFF	TGTGCCAGCAGTTCCTCCGGGAGCTCCTACAATGAGCAGTTCTTC
-	TRBJ2-1	-	TRBV14	CASSHYHEQFF	TGTGCCAGCAGCCATTACCATGAGCAGTTCTTC
-	TRBJ1-1	-	TRBV9	CASSEGNTEAFF	TGTGCCAGCAGCGAGGGGAACACTGAAGCTTTCTTT